This T cell receptor beta chain is from a study of T cells after somatic rescue of genetic block (dated by TCRdb to about 2020). Turning to the overall study: What the study looked at was long-term robustness, specifically in a T-cell system that came about through somatic rescue of a genetic block in T-cell development.

The library relied on the immunoSEQ multiplex PCR assay. TCRdb carries this immuneACCESS record with in-frame sequences only. Its versions omit some clonotypes, under half of them owing to an unresolved V gene in the studies checked, with the rest unexplained. This sample comprises tens of thousands of clones, approximately 90% of them detected only once. The ten largest clones capture around 1.5% of the sample. The germline V gene (reference sequence) gives CDR1 as SEHNR and CDR2 as FQNEAQ. Measured from the cysteine to the phenylalanine, the CDR3 is 16 residues long. The CDR3 DNA has 48 bases and is translated from base 1. Deletion took 3 bases off V and 0 bases off J, with a span of 12 bases between the germline ends. About this clone itself: Its antigen remains undetermined. There are no base qualities to consult, and no much larger clone falls within one base.

The sequenced material came from peripheral blood mononuclear cells (PBMCs). The sequence was obtained from a woman aged 18-29 years. The sequence is built from TRBV7-9 and TRBJ1-3; TRBD1 is perhaps the D gene, given 5 matching bases. The CDR3 loop reads CASSFLREVSGNTIYF. The nucleotide sequence reads TGTGCCAGCAGCTTCCTCAGGGAGGTCTCTGGAAACACCATATATTTT.